These T cell receptor beta chains were read from a single sample in a study of blood T cell repertoires in COVID-19. The data were produced by immunoSEQ multiplex PCR, yet TCRdb's version contains in-frame clones alone and is incomplete. Among approximately 230,000 clones listed, over 80% were seen once. Sequenced: PBMCs or T cells enriched from blood (not recorded which). The receptors come from a woman younger than 30 who had recovered from COVID-19. CDR3s include the opening cysteine and the closing phenylalanine or tryptophan. D genes are given only for firm matches. Part of the rows lack a size; the others show once, few, many or a class for expanded clones.

v_gene	abundance	len	d_gene	j_gene	CDR3nt	CDR3aa
TRBV5-5	-	13	-	TRBJ1-2	TGTGCCAGCTTTTCGGGGAAGGGCTATGGCTACACCTTC	CASFSGKGYGYTF
TRBV5-6	-	16	-	TRBJ1-2	TGTGCCAGCAGCTTGGTAACGTCAGGGAATAACTATGGCTACACCTTC	CASSLVTSGNNYGYTF
TRBV7-3	-	13	-	TRBJ2-1	TGTGCCAGCAGCTCCGACAGGCATAATGAGCAGTTCTTC	CASSSDRHNEQFF
TRBV11-2	-	13	-	TRBJ2-3	TGTGCCAGCAGCTCCCTAAACACAGATACGCAGTATTTT	CASSSLNTDTQYF
TRBV5-1	-	16	TRBD2	TRBJ2-7	TGCGCCAGCAGCGTCACTAGCGGGAGCGGGAGATACGAGCAGTACTTC	CASSVTSGSGRYEQYF
TRBV4-1	-	16	-	TRBJ1-6	TGCGCCAGCAGCCGTGAGGCCCTCCAAGATAATTCACCCCTCCACTTT	CASSREALQDNSPLHF
TRBV6-2/TRBV6-3	-	15	-	TRBJ1-5	TGTGCCAGCAGTTACCGGGTGGTTCAGGGCCAGCCCCAGCATTTT	CASSYRVVQGQPQHF
TRBV7-9	-	17	TRBD1	TRBJ1-4	TGTGCCAGCAGCTTCCCGCGCCAGGGACAGGGTTTTGAAAAACTGTTTTTT	CASSFPRQGQGFEKLFF
TRBV5-1	-	16	-	TRBJ1-1	TGCGCCAGCAGCTTAAGACGGACGGAGGATTCTGATGAAGCTTTCTTT	CASSLRRTEDSDEAFF
TRBV27	-	15	-	TRBJ1-2	TGTGCCAGCAGTTTTGGGAGGGGCCAAAACTATGGCTACACCTTC	CASSFGRGQNYGYTF
TRBV5-8	-	15	TRBD1	TRBJ2-5	TGTGCCAGCAGAATGACGACAGGGCTGCCGGAGACCCAGTACTTC	CASRMTTGLPETQYF
TRBV6-2/TRBV6-3	-	15	TRBD2	TRBJ2-1	TGTGCCAGCAGTTACTCTAGAGCGGGGGTCCCTGAGCAGTTCTTC	CASSYSRAGVPEQFF
TRBV3-1/TRBV3-2	-	14	TRBD1	TRBJ2-3	TGTGCCAGCAGTCGGACAGGACAACACGATACGCAGTATTTT	CASSRTGQHDTQYF
TRBV6-1	-	15	-	TRBJ1-2	TGTGCCAGCAGTGAAAGGCAGGTCCAGGTCTCTGGCTACACCTTC	CASSERQVQVSGYTF
TRBV5-1	-	14	TRBD1	TRBJ1-2	TGCGCCAGCAGATCTGAGACAGGGAGCCATGGCTACACCTTC	CASRSETGSHGYTF
TRBV6-6	-	15	TRBD1	TRBJ2-7	TGTGCCAGCAGTTACCTTCTCGGACAGGGCTACGAGCAGTACTTC	CASSYLLGQGYEQYF
TRBV9	-	14	-	TRBJ1-2	TGTGCCAGCAGCGTAGAATCGGGAGCCTATGGCTACACCTTC	CASSVESGAYGYTF
TRBV7-9	-	12	-	TRBJ2-3	TGTGCCAGCAGCCCCTTGTCAGATACGCAGTATTTT	CASSPLSDTQYF
TRBV5-1	-	19	TRBD1	TRBJ1-1	TGCGCCAGCAGCTTGACGTTTAGGACAGGGGTTCCTTCGAACACTGAAGCTTTCTTT	CASSLTFRTGVPSNTEAFF
TRBV9	-	14	-	TRBJ1-3	TGTGCCAGCAGCGTAGAGCCAACGGGAAACACCATATATTTT	CASSVEPTGNTIYF
TRBV6-1	-	12	-	TRBJ2-7	TGTGCCAGCAGTGAGGGGGGGCGCGAGCAGTACTTC	CASSEGGREQYF
TRBV28	-	15	TRBD2	TRBJ2-1	TGTGCCAGCAGTTTTTCTCTAGCGGGGAACAATGAGCAGTTCTTC	CASSFSLAGNNEQFF
TRBV7-5	-	17	-	TRBJ2-1	TGTGCCAGAAGCCCAGCCACTAGCGGGAGACCCTACAATGAGCAGTTCTTC	CARSPATSGRPYNEQFF
TRBV13	once	13	-	TRBJ1-1	TGTGCCAGCAGTTCTGTGGGGAGAGGAGAAGCTTTCTTT	CASSSVGRGEAFF
TRBV28	-	14	TRBD2	TRBJ2-1	TGTGCCAGTAAAACTAGCGGGGACAACAATGAGCAGTTCTTC	CASKTSGDNNEQFF
TRBV20-1	-	15	-	TRBJ2-7	TGCAGTGCTAGTCTACGCTCAACGAGTTCCTACGAGCAGTACTTC	CSASLRSTSSYEQYF
TRBV14	-	15	-	TRBJ2-2	TGTGCCAGCAGCCAAGTCGCGGGTTTGACCGGGGAGCTGTTTTTT	CASSQVAGLTGELFF
TRBV12-5	-	13	-	TRBJ1-4	TGTGCTAGTGGTTTCCCCAGTTCGGAAAAACTGTTTTTT	CASGFPSSEKLFF
TRBV5-1	once	14	TRBD1	TRBJ1-1	TGCGCCAGCAGCCCCGGGACAGCGAACACTGAAGCTTTCTTT	CASSPGTANTEAFF
TRBV28	-	15	TRBD2	TRBJ2-3	TGTGCCAGCAGTTCCCTCCGACTAGCGGGGGTTACGCAGTATTTT	CASSSLRLAGVTQYF
TRBV11-2	-	13	TRBD1	TRBJ1-4	TGTGCCAGCAGCGCGGACAGGGATGAAAAACTGTTTTTT	CASSADRDEKLFF
TRBV18	-	14	-	TRBJ1-4	TGTGCCAGCTCACCACCGGGGAGCGTTGAAAAACTGTTTTTT	CASSPPGSVEKLFF
TRBV4-2	-	17	TRBD1	TRBJ2-3	TGTGCCAGCAGCCAAGACTTGAGGACAGGGGGAACAGATACGCAGTATTTT	CASSQDLRTGGTDTQYF
TRBV12-3/TRBV12-4	-	13	TRBD1	TRBJ1-2	TGTGCCAGCAGTTTAGGGACAGGGACCGGCTACACCTTC	CASSLGTGTGYTF
TRBV5-4	-	13	-	TRBJ2-3	TGTGCGGCGCGAGGGGGGGTAGTAGATACGCAGTATTTT	CAARGGVVDTQYF
TRBV28	-	14	TRBD1	TRBJ2-7	TGTGCCAGCACGCCCGGGACAGGGTATTACGAGCAGTACTTC	CASTPGTGYYEQYF
TRBV5-1	-	15	TRBD2	TRBJ2-7	TGCGCCAGCAGCCGGGGGACTAGCGGGATCTACGAGCAGTACTTC	CASSRGTSGIYEQYF
TRBV7-9	few	14	-	TRBJ1-4	TGTGCCAGCAGCCCCCGGGCAACTAATGAAAAACTGTTTTTT	CASSPRATNEKLFF
TRBV7-9	-	14	-	TRBJ1-2	TGTGCCAGCAGCCGAATAACCGGGGACTATGGCTACACCTTC	CASSRITGDYGYTF
TRBV25-1	-	15	-	TRBJ1-4	TGTGCCAGCAGCCCGAGCGGGACGTACAATGAAAAACTGTTTTTT	CASSPSGTYNEKLFF
TRBV7-2	-	17	TRBD2	TRBJ2-7	TGTGCCAGCAGCAGCTTAGTGGGACTAGCGGACTACTACGAGCAGTACTTC	CASSSLVGLADYYEQYF
TRBV29-1	-	14	TRBD1	TRBJ1-2	TGCAGCGTGACGGTTTCCGGGACAGATAATGGCTACACCTTC	CSVTVSGTDNGYTF
TRBV6-5	-	14	TRBD2	TRBJ2-7	TGTGCCACCCGTAGCGGGTTAGCTTCCTACGAGCAGTACTTC	CATRSGLASYEQYF
TRBV14	once	15	-	TRBJ2-4	TGTGCCAGCAGCCATCGGGGACTAGCCAAAAACATTCAGTACTTC	CASSHRGLAKNIQYF
TRBV27	once	14	-	TRBJ2-5	TGTGCCAGCAGTTTTCGGGGAATAGAAGAGACCCAGTACTTC	CASSFRGIEETQYF